The entry below gives a single T cell receptor (beta chain) sequence along with its context. As yet, its antigen is unknown. The CDR3 length is 21 residues. Trimming stripped 1 base from V and 3 bases from J, with 31 bases between. Germline CDR1 and CDR2: SGHRS and YFSETQ. This entry comes from a study of cytomegalovirus exposure and HLA in healthy donors. Each donor was healthy, and each was a bone marrow donor. The PCR employed 60 Vbeta primers together with 13 Jbeta primers. Some clones are missing from TCRdb's copy, which holds only in-frame ones; the method was immunoSEQ multiplex PCR. In all, the sample yields fewer than 60,000 clones. Study results and limitations: Most of the TCR beta V segments (in an earlier analysis) were productive either about 87% or about 30% of the time.

The clonotype originates from a middle-aged woman in good health and CMV-seronegative. This chain uses TRBV5-1 with TRBJ1-1; a weak D match, TRBD1 (5 bases). The sequencing input was PBMCs. Here the CDR3 reads CASSLPIGPGRGARTDTEAFF. CDR3 in DNA: TGCGCCAGCAGCTTGCCTATCGGCCCCGGCCGCGGGGCCCGAACGGACACTGAAGCTTTCTTT.